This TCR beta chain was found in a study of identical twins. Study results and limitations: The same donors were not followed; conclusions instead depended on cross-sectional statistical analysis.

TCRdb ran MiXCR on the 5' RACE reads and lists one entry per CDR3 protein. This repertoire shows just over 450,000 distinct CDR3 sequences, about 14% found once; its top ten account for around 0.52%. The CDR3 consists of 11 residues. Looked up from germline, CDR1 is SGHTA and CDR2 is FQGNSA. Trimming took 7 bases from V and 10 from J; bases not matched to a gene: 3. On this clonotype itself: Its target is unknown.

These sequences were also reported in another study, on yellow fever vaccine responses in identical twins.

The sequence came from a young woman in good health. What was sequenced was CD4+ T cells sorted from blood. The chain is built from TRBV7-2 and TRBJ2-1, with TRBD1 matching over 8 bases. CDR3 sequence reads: CASTTGGEQFF. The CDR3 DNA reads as TGTGCCAGCACCACAGGGGGGGAGCAGTTCTTC.